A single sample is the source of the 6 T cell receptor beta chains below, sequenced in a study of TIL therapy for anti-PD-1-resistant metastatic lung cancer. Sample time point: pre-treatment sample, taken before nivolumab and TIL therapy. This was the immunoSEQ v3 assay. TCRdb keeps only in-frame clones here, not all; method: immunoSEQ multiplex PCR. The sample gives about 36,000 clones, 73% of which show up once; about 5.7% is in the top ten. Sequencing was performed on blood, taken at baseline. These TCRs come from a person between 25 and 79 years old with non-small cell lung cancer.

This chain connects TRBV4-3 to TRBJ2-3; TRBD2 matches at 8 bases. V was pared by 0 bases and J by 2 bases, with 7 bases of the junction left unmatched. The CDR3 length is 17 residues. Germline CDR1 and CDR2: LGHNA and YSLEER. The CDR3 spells CASSQDGGTRYTDTQYF. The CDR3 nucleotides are TGCGCCAGCAGCCAAGATGGGGGGACTAGATACACAGATACGCAGTATTTT.

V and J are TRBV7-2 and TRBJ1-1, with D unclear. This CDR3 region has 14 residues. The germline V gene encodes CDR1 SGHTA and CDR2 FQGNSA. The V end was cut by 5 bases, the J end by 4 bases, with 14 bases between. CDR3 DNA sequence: TGTGCCAGCAGCGTACTCCCGGTCGCCACTGAAGCTTTCTTT. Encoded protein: CASSVLPVATEAFF.

In DNA, the CDR3 is TGTGCCATCAGTGAGGGAGGAGATCAAGAGACCCAGTACTTC. Its translation is CAISEGGDQETQYF. The chain recombines TRBV10-3 with TRBJ2-5; D possibly corresponds to TRBD2 (5 bases). V lost 2 bases, J lost 2 bases, and 9 bases lay in between. The germline gives CDR1 ENHRY, CDR2 SYGVKD. The CDR3 contains 14 residues.

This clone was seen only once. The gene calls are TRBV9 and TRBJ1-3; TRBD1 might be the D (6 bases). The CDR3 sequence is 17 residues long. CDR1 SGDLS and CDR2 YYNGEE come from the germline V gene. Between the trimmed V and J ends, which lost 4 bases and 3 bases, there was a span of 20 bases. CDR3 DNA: TGTGCCAGCAGCTACCCTGAAGGAGGGACAATTGGAAACACCATATATTTT. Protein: CASSYPEGGTIGNTIYF.

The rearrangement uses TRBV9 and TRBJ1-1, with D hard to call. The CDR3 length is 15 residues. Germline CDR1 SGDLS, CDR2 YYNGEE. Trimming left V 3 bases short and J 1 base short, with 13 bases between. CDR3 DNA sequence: TGTGCCAGCAGCGAGGGAGGCCATTGGAACACTGAAGCTTTCTTT. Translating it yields CASSEGGHWNTEAFF.

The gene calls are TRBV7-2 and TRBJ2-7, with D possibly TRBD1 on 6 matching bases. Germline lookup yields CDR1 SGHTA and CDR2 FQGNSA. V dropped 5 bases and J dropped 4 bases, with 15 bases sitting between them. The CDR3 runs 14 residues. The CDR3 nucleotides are TGTGCCAGCAGCGTAGGGGGACAACAATACGAGCAGTACTTC. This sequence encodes CASSVGGQQYEQYF. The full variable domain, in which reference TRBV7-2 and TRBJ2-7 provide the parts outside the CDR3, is GAGVSQSPSNKVTEKGKDVELRCDPISGHTALYWYRQSLGQGLEFLIYFQGNSAPDKSGLPSDRFSAERTGGSVSTLTIQRTQQEDSAVYLCASSVGGQQYEQYFGPGTRLTVT.